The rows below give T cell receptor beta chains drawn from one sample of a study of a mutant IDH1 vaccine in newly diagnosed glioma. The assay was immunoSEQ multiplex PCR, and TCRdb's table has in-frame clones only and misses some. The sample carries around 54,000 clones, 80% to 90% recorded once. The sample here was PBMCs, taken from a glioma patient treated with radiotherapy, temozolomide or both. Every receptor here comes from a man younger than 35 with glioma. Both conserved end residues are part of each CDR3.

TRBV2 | CASRDLGAGANRGELFF
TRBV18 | CASSPGIGDMQFF
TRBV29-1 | CSVGGDNYGYTF
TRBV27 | CASSSDPWAYEQYF
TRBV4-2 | CASSLPRGGRRDGYTF
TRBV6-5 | CASSYSGGSGANVLTF
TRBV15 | CATSRDGRQPNTEAFF
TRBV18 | CASSPPGALNSPLHF
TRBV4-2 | CASSQTQGMGGNEKLFF
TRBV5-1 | CASSLSGLQETQYF
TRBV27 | CASSLSNWGNTEAFF
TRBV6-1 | CATEDRGGHTIYF
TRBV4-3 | CASSQDGRGATEAFF
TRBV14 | CASSLRYGYTF
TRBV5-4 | CASSSKDGANTGELFF
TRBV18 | CASSPGTGFTEAFF
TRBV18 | CASSPDVGANVLTF
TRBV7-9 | CASSYGQGGNNEQFF
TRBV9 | CASSVGQVGEQYF
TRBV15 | CATSRDMWGDTDTQYF
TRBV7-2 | CASSLQQAVRAEAFF
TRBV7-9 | CASTVWVRGSYEQYF
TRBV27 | CASSYGPPVGADTQYF
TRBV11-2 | CASSLEDRSSYEQYF
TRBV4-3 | CASSQETGGTQPQHF
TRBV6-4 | CASSEGSGPAYEQYF
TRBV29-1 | CSASTSGIYNEQFF
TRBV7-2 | CASSLGAGFNTEAFF
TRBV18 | CASSLGQTGYTF
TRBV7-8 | CASSLTDRGFSPLHF
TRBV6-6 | CASIGRDRASTEAFF
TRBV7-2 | CASSFTSGINTGELFF
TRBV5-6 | CASSAPGVPNTEAFF
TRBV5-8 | CASSLRRNNQPQHF
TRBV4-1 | CASSPTGFPNTDTQYF
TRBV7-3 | CASSPGLGYNEQFF
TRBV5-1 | CASSLEGRSAYEQYF
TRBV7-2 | CASSPQGFYGYTF
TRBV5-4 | CASSSERTGRELFF